This TCR beta chain came from a study of shared clonotypes between healthy human individuals (dated by TCRdb to the early 2020s). Regarding the complete study: A few men and a couple of women, aged 18 to 49 years, made up the cohort. Per donor, leukapheresis produced somewhere between about 0.94 and 8.9 billion PBMCs. Different laboratories and diverse techniques were used to prepare libraries and sequence TCR repertoires, to increase sequencing depth and limit assay-specific biases. Blood TCR repertoires of five healthy adults were deeply sequenced to estimate repertoire size and the extent of clonotype sharing between individuals. For each donor, three plates each were used for CD4 naive and CD4 memory, two plates were used for CD8 naive, and one plate was used for CD8 memory.

Using the deep immunoSEQ assay, multiplex PCR amplified TCR CDR3 regions from genomic DNA. Genomic DNA extracted from each cell subset was distributed evenly over all wells of several immunoSEQ 96-well plates, and each plate served as one replicate. For sorted subsets, about 0.2 ug genomic DNA, equal to tens of thousands of T cell genomes, was loaded into each replicate PCR. The purified libraries were quantified using a Qubit 3.0 fluorometer, sized with a Bioanalyzer 2100, and then quantified again using the KAPA Library Quantification kit. Each immunoSEQ 96-well plate was sequenced on its own single-read 150-cycle Illumina NextSeq 550 flow cell. The authors' analysis ran thus. Because only junctional sequences without quality scores were contained in the immunoSEQ output, filtering matching that applied to full-length reads could not be performed. To assign V/J genes and CDR3, sequences were annotated using PyIR, a Python wrapper for IgBLAST v1.9, with IMGT germline references. Reads with weak V/J assignments (E-value above 1e-6), missing CDR3, stop codons, out-of-frame junctions, or ambiguous translated residues were removed. A V3J clonotype was defined by an identical inferred V gene, J gene, and CDR3 amino acid sequence. Percentage overlap between repertoires was computed as shared unique clonotypes divided by the size of the smaller repertoire. Repertoire richness was assessed with RTK rarefaction, the Chao1 estimator, and Recon v2.1 estimates of unobserved clonotypes. For all TCRbeta clonotypes obtained by the gDNA method from a handful of donors, generation probabilities were computed with OLGA. TCRdb mirrors the immuneACCESS table, restricted to in-frame sequences. Some clones are absent from its copies; in checked studies, under half trace to an unresolved V gene, and the reason for the others is unknown. That table supplies the V and J calls and clone size; D and trimming were determined from the DNA. The sample includes roughly 1,000,000 clones, with approximately 78% observed a single time. The ten largest account for 0.6% to 0.7% of the sample.

The study at large found these results: The small number of donors limited the genetic and exposure-history diversity represented. Even with the large sequencing depth, rarefaction of the sorted-subset datasets indicated that sequencing was incomplete. Around 5% of naive CD4, roughly 3.6% of naive CD8, 2% to 2.5% of memory CD4, and about 0.4% of memory CD8 clonotypes were shared across several donors. Sampling was restricted to blood, and TCR repertoires in tissues likely differ from the TCR repertoires found in blood. Compared with non-shared clonotypes, the clonotypes found in all four sorted-subset donors had higher generation probabilities. Larger estimated clonotype richness was generally found for naive subsets than for memory subsets. Based on pairwise subsampling, the degree of clonotype sharing among donors was expected to be affected by sequencing depth.

The sample holds a few counts of this clone. No antigen is known for it. Per-base qualities were not stored, and no clone one base away is much larger. Other DNA sequences from this sample encode an identical CDR3 as well. The donors were healthy, HIV-negative adults with no recently reported acute infections or vaccinations. All donors were Caucasian adults living in Nashville, Tennessee, USA. Magnetic negative selection was used to enrich CD4+ T cells, after which naive cells were positively selected on CD45RA and the negative fraction became the memory subset. Blood was collected by leukapheresis, and PBMCs were isolated by Ficoll-Histopaque density gradient centrifugation and then cryopreserved in liquid nitrogen vapor phase. Analytical flow cytometry was used to check the purity and quantity of each magnetically sorted T cell population. Each sorted fraction had its genomic DNA isolated and then quantified by UV absorbance on a Nanodrop 2000c.

From cysteine to phenylalanine, the CDR3 is 13 amino acids long. Only the CDR3 DNA stays, 39 bases, in frame from base 1. The germline V gene supplies CDR1 MDHEN and CDR2 SYDVKM. Between the V and J ends, shortened by 5 bases and 4 bases respectively, the junction contains 9 bases. The V and J segments used are TRBV28 and TRBJ1-3; the D gene cannot be named for sure. Sequencing used memory CD4+ T cells from PBMCs. In light of the paper, this sample's cell subset or site label describes: CD45RA-negative fraction. The receptor comes from a man aged 18 to 29 in good health. Some clones in this sample may be carry-over from other donors' samples. The DNA is TGTGCCAGCAGTCTCAGAGGGGGAAACACCATATATTTT. Its product reads: CASSLRGGNTIYF.